This passage covers 25 T cell receptor beta chains from one sample sequenced in a study of Ad26.COV2.S vaccination and SARS-CoV-2 variants. The sample's treatment: 15 to 20 received Ad26.COV2.S at low or high dose, single or two shots; five or six received placebo; per-sample allocation not given. At day 63 after the first vaccine or placebo injection, samples were drawn. Measured with immunoSEQ multiplex PCR; TCRdb has only the in-frame clones, and not every one. This sample has hundreds of thousands of clones, with roughly 89% found just once. Specimen: peripheral blood, collected in a trial of Ad26.COV2.S vaccine versus placebo. All receptors derive from a person between 18 and 65 years old who received the Ad26.COV2.S COVID-19 vaccine or a placebo.

This chain connects TRBV5-4 to TRBJ1-2; perhaps TRBD1 as D (6 bases). V was clipped by 0 bases and J by 4 bases, with 13 bases between them. The germline CDR1 and CDR2 sequences are SGHNT and YYREEE (reference sequence). The CDR3 runs to 15 residues. CDR3 nucleotide sequence: TGTGCCAGCAGCTTGGAGGCAGGGGTTGGCTATGGCTACACCTTC. Translation: CASSLEAGVGYGYTF.

The V call is TRBV7-9, the J call TRBJ2-3, with D maybe TRBD2 (6 bases). The germline gives CDR1 SEHNR, CDR2 FQNEAQ (reference sequence). The germline V and J ends were trimmed by 3 bases and 2 bases, with 15 bases remaining between them. The CDR3 has 16 amino acids. The CDR3 DNA follows: TGTGCCAGCAGCTTGTGGAGGGCAGGGCACACAGATACGCAGTATTTT. Its protein is CASSLWRAGHTDTQYF.

The V and J genes are TRBV10-3 and TRBJ2-7, with a weak D call TRBD2 (6 bases). Trimming left V 3 bases short and J 2 bases short, with 11 bases between. The length of the CDR3 is 14 residues. CDR1 ENHRY and CDR2 SYGVKD come from the germline V gene. The CDR3 loop reads CAISEGGVAYEQYF. For the CDR3, the DNA is TGTGCCATCAGTGAAGGAGGGGTGGCCTACGAGCAGTACTTC.

The V and J genes are TRBV4-2 and TRBJ1-2, with 9 bases identical to TRBD1. From germline, CDR1 is LGHNA and CDR2 YNFKEQ. CDR3 length equals 16 residues. The junction had 9 bases not matched to a gene; V was cut back by 0 bases and J by 7 bases. The CDR3 DNA sequence: TGTGCCAGCAGCCAAGAGATGGGACAGGGTAGTGGTGGCTACACCTTC. Residues: CASSQEMGQGSGGYTF.

The rearrangement links TRBV5-4 to TRBJ1-2, with a weak D call TRBD1 (5 bases). The CDR3 runs 15 residues. Trimming took 0 bases from V and 4 from J, leaving 13 bases between them. The germline V gene encodes CDR1 SGHNT and CDR2 YYREEE (reference sequence). The CDR3, as DNA: TGTGCCAGCAGCTTGGGCAGGGAGTCTGCCTATGGCTACACCTTC. Amino acid sequence: CASSLGRESAYGYTF. The entire variable domain, with the rest obtained from reference TRBV5-4 and TRBJ1-2, is as follows: ETGVTQSPTHLIKTRGQQVTLRCSSQSGHNTVSWYQQALGQGPQFIFQYYREEENGRGNFPPRFSGLQFPNYSSELNVNALELDDSALYLCASSLGRESAYGYTFGSGTRLTVV.

The chain couples TRBV5-1 to TRBJ2-2; TRBD1 matches 10 bases. The CDR3 runs 15 residues. Germline V gives CDR1 SGHRS, CDR2 YFSETQ. V was pared by 3 bases and J by 6 bases, with 5 bases of the junction left unmatched. CDR3 nucleotide sequence: TGCGCCAGCAGCTCGGGACAGGGGAGGTCCGGGGAGCTGTTTTTT. Its protein product is CASSSGQGRSGELFF. The full variable domain, completed using reference TRBV5-1 and TRBJ2-2, is KAGVTQTPRYLIKTRGQQVTLSCSPISGHRSVSWYQQTPGQGLQFLFEYFSETQRNKGNFPGRFSGRQFSNSRSEMNVSTLELGDSALYLCASSSGQGRSGELFFGEGSRLTVL.

The CDR3 DNA is TGTGCCAGCAGCCCTGGATCAGGGGGAGAGACCGGGGAGCTGTTTTTT. Its translation is CASSPGSGGETGELFF. The gene calls are TRBV3-1 (or the pseudogene TRBV3-2) and TRBJ2-2, with TRBD1 identical over 7 bases. V was pared by 4 bases and J by 5 bases, with 10 bases of the junction left unmatched. Germline-derived CDR1 and CDR2 are LGHDT and YNNKEL (reference sequence). CDR3 length equals 16 residues.

V is TRBV12-5 and J is TRBJ1-5; 9 bases match TRBD1. Germline assignment: CDR1 LGHNT and CDR2 FRNRAP. V lost 6 bases to trimming and J lost 7 bases; unmatched junction nucleotides: 7. The CDR3 length is 14 residues. CDR3 protein: CASGPGQGGQPQHF. Here the CDR3 DNA reads TGTGCTAGTGGCCCGGGACAGGGTGGACAGCCCCAGCATTTT.

The chain recombines TRBV3-1 (or the pseudogene TRBV3-2) with TRBJ1-2; D perhaps matches TRBD1 (5 bases). In germline, CDR1 is LGHDT, CDR2 YNNKEL (reference sequence). With 3 bases removed from V and 6 bases from J, the gap between germline ends came to 14 bases. There are 14 residues in the CDR3. DNA for the CDR3: TGTGCCAGCAGCCACTCCAGGGCCCCGAATGGCTACACCTTC. It is translated as CASSHSRAPNGYTF.

The chain combines TRBV25-1 with TRBJ2-2, with 9 positions matching TRBD1. Per germline, CDR1 MGHDK and CDR2 SYGVNS. The CDR3 is made up of 18 amino acids. Trimming at V came to 1 base and at J to 1 base, leaving 7 bases not matched to a gene. In DNA, the CDR3 is TGTGCCAGCAGTGAATGGGGCCGGGACAGGGAGAACACCGGGGAGCTGTTTTTT. This gives the protein CASSEWGRDRENTGELFF.

The chain links TRBV11-2 to TRBJ2-2, with 10 positions matching TRBD2. Germline trimming cut 2 bases from V and 5 bases from J; bases unmatched to any gene: 2. The CDR3 is 15 amino acids. Per germline, CDR1 SGHAT and CDR2 FQNNGV. The CDR3 protein is CASSLPSGRTGELFF. CDR3 DNA: TGTGCCAGCAGCTTACCTAGCGGGAGAACCGGGGAGCTGTTTTTT.

A note on this clone: The same CDR3 also results from other DNA sequences found in this sample. This sequence joins TRBV19 and TRBJ1-5, with 10 bases identical to TRBD1. The CDR3 has 13 amino acids. V lost 6 bases to trimming and J lost 4 bases; unmatched junction nucleotides: 0. The V gene's germline CDR1 is LNHDA and CDR2 SQIVND (reference sequence). CDR3 in DNA: TGTGCCAGTAGGGACAGGGGGAATCAGCCCCAGCATTTT. This translates into CASRDRGNQPQHF.

The chain carries TRBV29-1 and TRBJ2-5, with TRBD2 identical over 16 bases. V gave up 7 bases and J gave up 5 bases; unmatched junction bases: 16. Germline-derived CDR1 and CDR2 are SQVTM and ANQGSEA. CDR3 length: 18 residues. CDR3 residues: CSALPGTSGRAFLETQYF. CDR3 DNA sequence: TGCAGCGCCCTCCCGGGGACTAGCGGGAGGGCCTTCTTGGAGACCCAGTACTTC.

The chain has TRBV4-3 and TRBJ2-7; maybe TRBD1 (6 bases). The CDR3 spans 14 residues. CDR1 LGHNA and CDR2 YSLEER come from the germline V gene. Trimming cost V 0 bases and J 6 bases, with 12 bases left between them. This CDR3 is CASSQDETGFEQYF. CDR3 in DNA: TGCGCCAGCAGCCAAGACGAAACAGGGTTCGAGCAGTACTTC.

The rearrangement links TRBV28 to TRBJ2-1; D may be TRBD1 (6 bases). The CDR3 runs to 15 residues. The germline CDR1 and CDR2 sequences are MDHEN and SYDVKM. V shed 5 bases and J shed 4 bases, with 15 bases lying between them. CDR3 DNA: TGTGCCAGCAGTCTACACAGGGACGATTACAATGAGCAGTTCTTC. Amino acid sequence: CASSLHRDDYNEQFF. Supplemented by reference TRBV28 and TRBJ2-1, the full variable domain reads DVKVTQSSRYLVKRTGEKVFLECVQDMDHENMFWYRQDPGLGLRLIYFSYDVKMKEKGDIPEGYSVSREKKERFSLILESASTNQTSMYLCASSLHRDDYNEQFFGPGTRLTVL.

V is TRBV10-3 and J is TRBJ1-6; D is uncertain. Germline CDR1 ENHRY, CDR2 SYGVKD. With 4 bases removed from V and 3 bases from J, the gap between germline ends came to 7 bases. This CDR3 has 14 residues. CDR3 bases: TGTGCCATCAGTGGGGAATACTATAATTCACCCCTCCACTTT. Its protein product is CAISGEYYNSPLHF.

A single count supports this clone. The rearrangement links TRBV9 to TRBJ1-6; 7 bases align to TRBD1. V dropped 0 bases and J dropped 4; count of bases not matched to a gene: 7. The V gene's germline CDR1 is SGDLS and CDR2 YYNGEE. The CDR3 length is 17 residues. The DNA for the CDR3 is TGTGCCAGCAGCGTAGGACCCGGGACAGCGTATAATTCACCCCTCCACTTT. Translating gives CASSVGPGTAYNSPLHF.

This chain joins TRBV9 and TRBJ1-6; D is undetermined. The germline V gene has CDR1 SGDLS and CDR2 YYNGEE. Trimming removed 0 bases from V and 5 bases from J, with 6 bases in between. The CDR3 is 14 residues long. The CDR3 here is CASSVGVNNSPLHF. In DNA, the CDR3 is TGTGCCAGCAGCGTAGGTGTCAATAATTCACCCCTCCACTTT.

J is TRBJ2-3 and V is TRBV24-1; D unclear. The CDR3 is 15 amino acids. With 1 base removed from V and 0 bases from J, the gap between germline ends came to 7 bases. Germline CDR1 and CDR2: KGHDR and SFDVKD. This CDR3 is CATSDLTNSTDTQYF. The CDR3 coding sequence is TGTGCCACCAGTGATTTAACGAATAGCACAGATACGCAGTATTTT.

The rearrangement joins TRBV6-2 or TRBV6-3 to TRBJ2-7; TRBD2 matches at 11 bases. The V gene end was trimmed by 5 bases and the J gene end by 3 bases; junction bases not matched to a gene: 9. This CDR3 has 16 residues. In germline, CDR1 is MNHEY, CDR2 SVGEGT. CDR3 sequence: CASSTTSGGPIYEQYF. CDR3 nucleotides: TGTGCCAGCAGTACCACTAGCGGGGGTCCTATCTACGAGCAGTACTTC.

The chain carries TRBV3-1 (or the pseudogene TRBV3-2) and TRBJ2-7, with 7 bases aligning to TRBD2. Germline V gives CDR1 LGHDT, CDR2 YNNKEL (reference sequence). After removal of 3 bases from V and 5 bases from J, the junction contained 7 bases not matched to a gene. This CDR3 is built from 14 residues. The DNA of the CDR3 is TGTGCCAGCAGCCACCTCGTTCGGGGGGACGAGCAGTACTTC. Translating it yields CASSHLVRGDEQYF.

In its sample, this clone was seen a few times. The genes are TRBV9 and TRBJ2-7, with 9 bases that match TRBD1. This CDR3 is built from 14 residues. Germline CDR1 is SGDLS and CDR2 is YYNGEE. Trimming at V came to 4 bases and at J to 5 bases, leaving 7 bases not matched to a gene. The CDR3 here is CASSPGTGRHEQYF. CDR3 DNA: TGTGCCAGCAGCCCTGGGACAGGGCGCCACGAGCAGTACTTC.

The genes are TRBV13 and TRBJ1-1, with 9 bases that match TRBD1. Losses at the gene ends were 9 bases for V and 0 bases for J; bases not matched to a gene: 5. In germline, CDR1 is PRHDT, CDR2 FYEKMQ (reference sequence). This CDR3 spans 14 amino acids. The CDR3 nucleotides read TGTGCCAGTGCCCGGGACAGGGTGAACACTGAAGCTTTCTTT. Protein sequence: CASARDRVNTEAFF.

The V and J genes are TRBV3-1 (or the pseudogene TRBV3-2) and TRBJ2-7; D is perhaps TRBD1 or TRBD2 (5 bases each). The CDR3 has 15 residues. In germline, CDR1 is LGHDT, CDR2 YNNKEL (reference sequence). V lost 6 bases and J 0 bases, leaving 15 bases between the germline ends. The CDR3 DNA sequence: TGTGCCAGCAGTCACCTCGGGACCCTCTCCTACGAGCAGTACTTC. It translates to CASSHLGTLSYEQYF.

This chain links TRBV6-6 with TRBJ1-5, with D hard to call. This CDR3 has 15 amino acids. V lost 4 bases and J 0 bases, leaving 10 bases between the germline ends. Per germline, CDR1 MNHNY and CDR2 SVGAGI (reference sequence). CDR3 nucleotide sequence: TGTGCCAGCAGTTTGGATCAGAGTAGCAATCAGCCCCAGCATTTT. It is translated as CASSLDQSSNQPQHF.